This TCR beta chain came from a study of blood T cells in healthy people across ages. The second PCR ran about 6 to 11 cycles with a sample-barcoded 5' primer and J-beta primers. TCRdb re-analysed the 5' RACE reads in MiXCR, keeping a single row per CDR3 protein. Of more than 650,000 distinct CDR3 sequences in the sample, about 24% were seen once. The CDR3 has 15 amino acids. V was trimmed by 1 base and J by 5 bases, leaving 12 bases between them. Germline-derived CDR1 and CDR2 are SGHRS and YFSETQ. This clonotype was obtained from a man in his 70s in good health. The gene calls are TRBV5-1 and TRBJ2-2; D is unclear. Sequenced sample: blood. CDR3 in DNA: TGCGCCAGCAGCTTGACGACCATGGGAACCGGGGAGCTGTTTTTT. This encodes CASSLTTMGTGELFF.